This T cell receptor (beta chain) was found in a study of beta chain features in type 1 diabetes. General observations from the study: Type 1 diabetes patients had fewer VDJ junction insertions and more deletions.

Reverse transcription of all isolated RNA meant that expressed TCRB transcripts were sequenced. Sequencing used immunoSEQ multiplex PCR; TCRdb keeps in-frame clones, though not all of them. The table shows 300,000 to 400,000 clones, with less than 10% occurring only once. The germline CDR1 and CDR2 sequences are MDHEN and SYDVKM. Trimming took off 3 bases at V and 2 bases at J, with 5 bases between the two ends. The CDR3 sequence is 13 residues long. In the case of this clone: Its antigen remains unknown.

What was sequenced was central memory CD4+ T cells from blood. The chain carries TRBV28 and TRBJ1-3; D remains ambiguous. The receptor was derived from a woman between 18 and 30 years old in good health. This chain's CDR3 is CASSFLAGNTIYF. CDR3 DNA sequence: TGTGCCAGCAGTTTCCTCGCTGGAAACACCATATATTTT.